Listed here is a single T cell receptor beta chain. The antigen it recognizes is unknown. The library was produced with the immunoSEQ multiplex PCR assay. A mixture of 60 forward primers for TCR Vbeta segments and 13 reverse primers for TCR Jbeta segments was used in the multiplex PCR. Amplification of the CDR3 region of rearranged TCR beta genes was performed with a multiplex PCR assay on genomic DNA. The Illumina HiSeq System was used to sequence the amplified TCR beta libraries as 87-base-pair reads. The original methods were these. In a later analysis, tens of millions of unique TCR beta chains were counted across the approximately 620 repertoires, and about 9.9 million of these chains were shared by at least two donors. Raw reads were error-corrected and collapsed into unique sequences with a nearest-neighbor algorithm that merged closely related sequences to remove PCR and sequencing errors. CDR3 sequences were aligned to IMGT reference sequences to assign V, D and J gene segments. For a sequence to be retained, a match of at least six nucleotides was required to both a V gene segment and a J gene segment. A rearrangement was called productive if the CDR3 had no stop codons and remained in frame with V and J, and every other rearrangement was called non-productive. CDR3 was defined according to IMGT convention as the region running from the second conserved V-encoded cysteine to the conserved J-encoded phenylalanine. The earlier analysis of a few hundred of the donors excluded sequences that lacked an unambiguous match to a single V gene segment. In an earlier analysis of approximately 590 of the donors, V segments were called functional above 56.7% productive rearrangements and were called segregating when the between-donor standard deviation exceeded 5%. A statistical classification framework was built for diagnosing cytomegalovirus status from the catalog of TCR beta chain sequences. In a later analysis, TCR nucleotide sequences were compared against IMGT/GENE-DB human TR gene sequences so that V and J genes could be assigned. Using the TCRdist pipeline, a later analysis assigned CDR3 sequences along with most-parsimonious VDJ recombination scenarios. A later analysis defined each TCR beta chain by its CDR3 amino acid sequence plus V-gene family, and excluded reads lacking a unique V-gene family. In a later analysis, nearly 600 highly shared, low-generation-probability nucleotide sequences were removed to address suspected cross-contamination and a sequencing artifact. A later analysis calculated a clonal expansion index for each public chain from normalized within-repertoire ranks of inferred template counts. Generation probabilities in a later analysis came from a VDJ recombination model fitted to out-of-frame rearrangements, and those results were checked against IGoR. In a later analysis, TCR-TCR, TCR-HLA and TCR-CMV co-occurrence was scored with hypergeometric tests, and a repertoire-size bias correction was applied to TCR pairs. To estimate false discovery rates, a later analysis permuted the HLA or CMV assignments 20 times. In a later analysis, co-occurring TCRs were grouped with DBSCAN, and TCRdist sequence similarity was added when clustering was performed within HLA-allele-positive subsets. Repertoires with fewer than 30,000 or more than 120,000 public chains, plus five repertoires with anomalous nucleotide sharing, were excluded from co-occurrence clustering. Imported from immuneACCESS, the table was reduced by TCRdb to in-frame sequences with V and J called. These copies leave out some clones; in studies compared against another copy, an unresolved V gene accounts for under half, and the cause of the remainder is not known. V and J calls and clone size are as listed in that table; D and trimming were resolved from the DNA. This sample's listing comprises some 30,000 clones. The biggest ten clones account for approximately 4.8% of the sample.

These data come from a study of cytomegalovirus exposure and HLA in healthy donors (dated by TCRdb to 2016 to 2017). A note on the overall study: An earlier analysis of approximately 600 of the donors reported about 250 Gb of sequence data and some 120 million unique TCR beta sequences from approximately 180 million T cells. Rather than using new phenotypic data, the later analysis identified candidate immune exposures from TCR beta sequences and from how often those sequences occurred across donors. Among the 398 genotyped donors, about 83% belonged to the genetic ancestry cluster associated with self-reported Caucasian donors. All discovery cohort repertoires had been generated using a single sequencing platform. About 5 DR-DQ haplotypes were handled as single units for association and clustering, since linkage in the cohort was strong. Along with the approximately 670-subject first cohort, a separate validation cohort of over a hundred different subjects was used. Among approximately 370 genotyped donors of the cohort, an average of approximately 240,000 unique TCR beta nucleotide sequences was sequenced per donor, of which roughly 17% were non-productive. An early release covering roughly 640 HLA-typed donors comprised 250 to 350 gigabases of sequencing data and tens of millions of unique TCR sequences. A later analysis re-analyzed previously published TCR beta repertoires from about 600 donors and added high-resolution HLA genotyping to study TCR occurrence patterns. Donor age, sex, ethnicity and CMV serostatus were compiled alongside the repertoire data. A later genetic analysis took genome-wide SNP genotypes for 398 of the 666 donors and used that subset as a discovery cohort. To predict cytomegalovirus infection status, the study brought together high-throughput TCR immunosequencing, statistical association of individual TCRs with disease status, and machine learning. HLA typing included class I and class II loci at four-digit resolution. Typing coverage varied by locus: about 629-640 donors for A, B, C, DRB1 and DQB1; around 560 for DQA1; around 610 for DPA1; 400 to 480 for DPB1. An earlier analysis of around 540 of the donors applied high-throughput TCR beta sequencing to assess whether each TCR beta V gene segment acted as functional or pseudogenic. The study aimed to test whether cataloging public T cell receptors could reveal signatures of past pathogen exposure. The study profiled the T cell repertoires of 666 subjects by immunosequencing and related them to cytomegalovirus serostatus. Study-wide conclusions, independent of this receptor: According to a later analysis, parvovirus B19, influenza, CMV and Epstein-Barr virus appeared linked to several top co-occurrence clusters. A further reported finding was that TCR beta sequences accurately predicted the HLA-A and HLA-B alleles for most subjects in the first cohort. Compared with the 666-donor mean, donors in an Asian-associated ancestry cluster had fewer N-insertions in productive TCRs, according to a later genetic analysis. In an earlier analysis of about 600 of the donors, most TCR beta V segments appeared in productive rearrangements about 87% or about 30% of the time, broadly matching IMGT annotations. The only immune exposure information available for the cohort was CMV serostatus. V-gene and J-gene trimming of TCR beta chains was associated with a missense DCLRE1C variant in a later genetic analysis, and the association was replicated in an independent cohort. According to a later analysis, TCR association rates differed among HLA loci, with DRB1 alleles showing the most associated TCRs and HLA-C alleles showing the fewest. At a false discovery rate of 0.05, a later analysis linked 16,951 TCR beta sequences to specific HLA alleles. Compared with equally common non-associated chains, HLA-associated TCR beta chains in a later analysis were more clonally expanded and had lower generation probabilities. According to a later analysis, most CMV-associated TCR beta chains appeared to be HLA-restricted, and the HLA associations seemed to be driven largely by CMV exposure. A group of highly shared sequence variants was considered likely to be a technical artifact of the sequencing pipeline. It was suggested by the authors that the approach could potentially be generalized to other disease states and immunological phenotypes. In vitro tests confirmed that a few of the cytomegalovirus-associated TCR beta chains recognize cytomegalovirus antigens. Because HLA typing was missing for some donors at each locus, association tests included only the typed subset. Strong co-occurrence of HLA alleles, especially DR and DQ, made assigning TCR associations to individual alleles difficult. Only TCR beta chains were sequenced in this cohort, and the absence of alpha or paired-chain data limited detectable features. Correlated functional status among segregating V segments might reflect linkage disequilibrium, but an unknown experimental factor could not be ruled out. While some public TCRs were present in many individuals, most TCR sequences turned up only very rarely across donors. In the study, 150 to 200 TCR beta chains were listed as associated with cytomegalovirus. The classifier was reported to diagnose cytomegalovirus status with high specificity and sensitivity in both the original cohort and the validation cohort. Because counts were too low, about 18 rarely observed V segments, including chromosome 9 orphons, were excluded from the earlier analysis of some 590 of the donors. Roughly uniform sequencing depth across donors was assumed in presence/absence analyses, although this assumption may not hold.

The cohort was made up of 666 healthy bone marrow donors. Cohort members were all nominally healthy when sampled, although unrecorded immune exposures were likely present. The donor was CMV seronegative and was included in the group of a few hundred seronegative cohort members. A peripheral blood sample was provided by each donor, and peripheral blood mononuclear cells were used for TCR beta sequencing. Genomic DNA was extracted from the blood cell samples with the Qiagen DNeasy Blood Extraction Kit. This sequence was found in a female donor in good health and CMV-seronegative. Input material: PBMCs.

The CDR3 has the sequence CASSRPGVDTEAFF. The nucleotide sequence is given as TGTGCCAGCAGCCGTCCGGGGGTAGACACTGAAGCTTTCTTT. The chain uses TRBV14 and TRBJ1-1; the best D guess is TRBD1, with 5 bases matching. From the cysteine through the phenylalanine, the CDR3 covers 14 amino acids. The read is trimmed to its CDR3 DNA, 42 bases read in frame from base 1. CDR1 and CDR2, per the germline V gene, are SGHDN and FVKESK. V lost 4 bases and J lost 3 bases; the stretch between them is 12 bases long.